This paragraph reports one TCR beta chain. This entry is derived from a study of T cell clones after liver transplantation. In the study overall: Standard immunosuppression, with no induction, continued until 12-24 months after transplant. At least one year of complete immunosuppression withdrawal without enzymes over twice normal defined tolerance. Blood was drawn pre-transplant, before withdrawal, and after full or failed withdrawal.

The table came from immunoSEQ multiplex PCR; TCRdb's copy has only in-frame clones and leaves some out. Here the sample spans around 20,000 clones, around nine tenths being singletons. The CDR3 extends over 17 amino acids. The input for sequencing was CD8+ T cells from blood, taken before liver transplant. The sequence derives from a human donor who received a liver transplant. V gene TRBV21-1 combines with J gene TRBJ2-1; the D call in the table, TRBD2, was not verified against the DNA. TRBV21-1 is listed as a pseudogene. CDR3 residues: CASRSALVHHSDNEQFF. CDR3 sequence (DNA): TGTGCCAGCAGATCTGCCCTAGTACACCATTCCGACAATGAGCAGTTCTTC.